The 7 T cell receptor beta chains below were found in one sample sequenced in a study of blood T cells in healthy people across ages. A second PCR, run for roughly 6 to 11 cycles, used a sample-barcoded 5' primer plus a J-beta primer mix. TCRdb used MiXCR to reprocess the 5' RACE reads, holding one entry per CDR3 protein. The sample holds about 730,000 distinct CDR3 sequences, roughly two fifths seen once. Source material: blood. The receptors originated from a woman in her sixties or seventies in good health.

The rearrangement joins TRBV2 to TRBJ2-5; D possibly uses TRBD1 or TRBD2 (5 bases each). This CDR3 comprises 14 residues. The V end lost 6 bases, the J end lost 2 bases, and 13 bases lay between the germline ends. Germline CDR1 and CDR2: SNHLY and FYNNEI. CDR3 bases: TGTGCCAGCAGGGGCCGGGACCATCAAGAGACCCAGTACTTC. Its translation: CASRGRDHQETQYF.

The CDR3 nucleotides are TGTGCCATCAGTTTGGAAGCGGGGAGGGGGGAGCAGTTCTTC. It encodes CAISLEAGRGEQFF. The chain joins TRBV10-3 to TRBJ2-1; TRBD2 is a possible D gene (7 bases). The germline gives CDR1 ENHRY, CDR2 SYGVKD. V lost 5 bases and J lost 10, with 18 bases in between. This CDR3 spans 14 amino acids.

V gene TRBV10-3 combines with J gene TRBJ2-5, with 10 nucleotides matching TRBD1. J was trimmed by 3 bases and V by 6 bases; bases with no gene match: 10. The germline V gene has CDR1 ENHRY and CDR2 SYGVKD. There are 16 residues in the CDR3. The CDR3 DNA follows: TGTGCCATCAGCCGGGACAGGGGCGTTGAGGAAGAGACCCAGTACTTC. The encoded protein is CAISRDRGVEEETQYF.

This clonotype was observed a single time. The junction departs from germline at one end; a sequencing error may be responsible. The chain joins TRBV15 to TRBJ2-3; D not certain. Germline CDR1 LNHNV, CDR2 YYDKDF (reference sequence). The CDR3 contains 17 residues. The DNA for the CDR3 is TGTGCCACCTGCAGAGATGGACGGCGTACTAGCACAGATACGCAGTATTTT. Translation: CATCRDGRRTSTDTQYF.

This clonotype was counted a few times. This chain links TRBV7-6 with TRBJ2-6; 8 bases line up with TRBD1. CDR3 size: 17 residues. Losses at the gene ends were 5 bases for V and 1 base for J; bases not matched to a gene: 7. The V gene's germline CDR1 is SGHVS and CDR2 FNYEAQ. The CDR3 sequence: CASSPGQGWSGANVLTF. As DNA, the CDR3 is TGTGCCAGCAGCCCCGGACAGGGATGGTCTGGGGCCAACGTCCTGACTTTC.

This sequence joins TRBV3-1 and TRBJ2-7; 8 positions agree with TRBD2. The J call may be mistaken, given a closer DNA end match to TRBJ2-5. Germline assignment: CDR1 LGHDT and CDR2 YNNKEL (reference sequence). The CDR3 consists of 16 residues. This CDR3 reads CASSPWAGGAGETQYF. The DNA of the CDR3 is TGTGCCAGCAGCCCCTGGGCGGGGGGCGCGGGGGAGACCCAGTACTTC.

V gene TRBV5-1 combines with J gene TRBJ2-5; 11 bases align to TRBD2. Germline CDR1 is SGHRS and CDR2 is YFSETQ. This CDR3 has 15 residues. The J segment lost 13 bases and the V segment lost 5 bases, leaving 16 bases of the junction unmatched. CDR3 amino acids: CASSLQTSGINERYF. As DNA, the CDR3 is TGCGCCAGCAGTCTGCAGACTAGCGGGATCAATGAGCGGTACTTC.